This TCR beta chain was sequenced in a study of shared clonotypes between healthy human individuals. Background on the study: Per donor, CD8 memory used one plate, CD8 naive used two, CD4 memory used three and CD4 naive used three.

Remarks on this clone: Its antigen remains unknown.

Replicate PCRs for sorted subsets used approximately 190 ng DNA; this equaled about 30,000 T cell genomes. This table comes from immunoSEQ multiplex PCR, and its TCRdb copy is limited to in-frame clones, with some not included. There are 600,000 or so clones in the sample; 95% to 98% occur only once, and 0.3% lies in the top ten. As defined, naive CD8 cells were CD45RO-negative and positively selected for CCR7, with terminally differentiated effector memory CD45RA+ cells excluded. Those who donated were healthy HIV-negative adults, with no recent acute infections or vaccinations reported. The CDR3 consists of 15 residues. Germline-derived CDR1 and CDR2 are SGHDN and FVKESK. Between the trimmed V and J ends, which lost 2 bases and 3 bases, there was a span of 11 bases. Broader study findings: Non-shared clonotypes had lower generation probabilities than those shared by all four donors.

Sequenced: naive CD8+ T cells sorted from blood. The TCR sequence derives from a man aged 25 to 40 in good health. The chain links TRBV14 to TRBJ2-1; D is perhaps TRBD1 or TRBD2 (5 bases each). CDR3 amino acids: CASSQLGPNYNEQFF. The CDR3 nucleotides are TGTGCCAGCAGCCAATTGGGACCAAACTACAATGAGCAGTTCTTC.